The rows below give T cell receptor beta chains drawn from one sample of a study of cytomegalovirus exposure and HLA in healthy donors. TCRdb's copy holds only in-frame clones and misses some; the assay was immunoSEQ multiplex PCR. The table includes roughly 200,000 clones, about 82% detected once. Specimen: PBMCs. The receptors come from a man between 25 and 39 years old in good health and CMV-seronegative. The CDR3 runs from the conserved cysteine through the conserved F or W. A D gene is named only where the DNA matches it firmly. Size values are once, few and many counts, or a class for expanded clones, and some rows have none.

cdr3_nt	cdr3_aa	clone_size	j_call	d_call	v_call
TGCGCCAGCAGCTTGACGGGGAGCACTGAAGCTTTCTTT	CASSLTGSTEAFF	.	TRBJ1-1	.	TRBV5-1
TGCGCCAGCGGTTCGGGACAGGGGTATAATGAGCAGTTCTTC	CASGSGQGYNEQFF	.	TRBJ2-1	TRBD1	TRBV5-1
TGTGCCAGCAGCGTAGTCGAAGAGACCCAGTACTTC	CASSVVEETQYF	.	TRBJ2-5	.	TRBV9
TGCGCCAGCAGCCAAGAAGCGGACAGGGGAGGAGAAAAACTGTTTTTT	CASSQEADRGGEKLFF	.	TRBJ1-4	TRBD1	TRBV4-3
TGTGCCGTCCGGGACATATTTTACGAGCAGTACTTC	CAVRDIFYEQYF	.	TRBJ2-7	.	TRBV2
TGTGCCAGCTCACCAAAGGACAGGGTGGGGGATCAGCCCCAGCATTTT	CASSPKDRVGDQPQHF	.	TRBJ1-5	TRBD1	TRBV18
TGTGCCAGCAGCCCAGGGACAGGGTTTGTCTACGAGCAGTACTTC	CASSPGTGFVYEQYF	once	TRBJ2-7	TRBD1	TRBV7-8
TGCGCCAGCAGCCAAGTGTACGCTAAGAATCAGCCCCAGCATTTT	CASSQVYAKNQPQHF	.	TRBJ1-5	.	TRBV4-3
TGTGCCAGCAGCCAAGTCGGGACAGGGATCTACAATGAGCAGTTCTTC	CASSQVGTGIYNEQFF	few	TRBJ2-1	TRBD1	TRBV14
TGTGCCAGCAGCTTGGTAGTTGCCTACGAGCAGTACTTC	CASSLVVAYEQYF	.	TRBJ2-7	.	TRBV5-6
TGTGCCAGCAGCTCCCGGGACAGAGATTACAATGAGCAGTTCTTC	CASSSRDRDYNEQFF	.	TRBJ2-1	TRBD1	TRBV7-9
TGTGCCACCATTTCGGGGGGAATCGTCTCCTACGAGCAGTACTTC	CATISGGIVSYEQYF	.	TRBJ2-7	TRBD2	TRBV2
TGTGCCAGCAGCTTAACAGGAGGGGACGAGCAGTACTTC	CASSLTGGDEQYF	.	TRBJ2-7	.	TRBV7-3
TGTGCCAGCAGTTCGGGGACAGGGGAGAGGTCTGGAAACACCATATATTTT	CASSSGTGERSGNTIYF	.	TRBJ1-3	TRBD1	TRBV28
TGTGCCAGCAGCTTAGCCTCGGGGACCCAGTACTTC	CASSLASGTQYF	once	TRBJ2-5	.	TRBV7-8
TGCGCCAGCAGCCAACGCTGGGGAGGCCAAGACCTGAGGGGCTACACCTTC	CASSQRWGGQDLRGYTF	.	TRBJ1-2	.	TRBV4-3
TGTGCCAGCAGTCCAGACAGGGGGCTCTACGAGCAGTACTTC	CASSPDRGLYEQYF	.	TRBJ2-7	TRBD1	TRBV27
TGTGCCAGCAGCTTGGCCCCGGCTGGCGGGGGGGCCTTGGATACGCAGTATTTT	CASSLAPAGGGALDTQYF	once	TRBJ2-3	TRBD2	TRBV5-6
TGTGCCAGCAGCGCGGTCGGGGGAAGGGATGAAAAACTGTTTTTT	CASSAVGGRDEKLFF	.	TRBJ1-4	.	TRBV9
TGTGCCATCAGGGGACAGGGAGCGACCGGGGAGCTGTTTTTT	CAIRGQGATGELFF	.	TRBJ2-2	TRBD1	TRBV10-3
TGTGCTAGCAGCCAGAACTACAGGAATTCACCCCTCCACTTT	CASSQNYRNSPLHF	.	TRBJ1-6	.	TRBV7-7
TGTGCCAGCAGTTACCCTAGGAACACTGAAGCTTTCTTT	CASSYPRNTEAFF	few	TRBJ1-1	.	TRBV6-6
TGTGCCAGCAGTCCTTTCTACGAGCAGTACTTC	CASSPFYEQYF	.	TRBJ2-7	.	TRBV2
TGTGCCAGCAGCTTACAGGGCAGGAGCACCTACAATGAGCAGTTCTTC	CASSLQGRSTYNEQFF	.	TRBJ2-1	.	TRBV7-3
TGTGCCAGCAGCCCAGGGGCAGCCTTTGGAAACACCATATATTTT	CASSPGAAFGNTIYF	.	TRBJ1-3	.	TRBV13
TGTGCCAGCAGCTTAAGCGCGGGTAATTACAATGAGCAGTTCTTC	CASSLSAGNYNEQFF	.	TRBJ2-1	.	TRBV7-3
TGTGCCAGTAGTTCTCGGACTAGCGGGGGGGCTGTGGCAGATACGCAGTATTTT	CASSSRTSGGAVADTQYF	.	TRBJ2-3	TRBD2	TRBV19
TGTGCCAGAGCCCCACGGCCAAGGCGGGGGAACACCGGGGAGCTGTTTTTT	CARAPRPRRGNTGELFF	.	TRBJ2-2	.	TRBV5-3
TGTGCCAGCAGTGCAGGGTTTCAGCCCCAGCATTTT	CASSAGFQPQHF	.	TRBJ1-5	.	TRBV6-1
TGCGCCAGCAGCCGGGAGACTAGCGGGGTTTCCTACGAGCAGTACTTC	CASSRETSGVSYEQYF	.	TRBJ2-7	TRBD2	TRBV5-1
TGTGCCAGCTCACCGGGGACTCTCAATCAGCCCCAGCATTTT	CASSPGTLNQPQHF	.	TRBJ1-5	.	TRBV18